The clone carrying this TCR beta chain was counted between two and nine times. The antigen is unknown. The data were taken from a study of T-cell memory formation after mild COVID-19. General observations from the study: Cross-reactive memory seemingly joined, as some responding clones were found in pre-infection memory.

This CDR3 has 16 amino acids. Germline V CDR1 and CDR2: MGHRA, YSYEKL. Trimming removed 2 bases from V and 4 bases from J, with 15 bases in between. TCRdb re-derived calls from the 5' RACE reads in MiXCR, one entry per CDR3 protein. The sample has roughly 610,000 distinct CDR3 sequences, 15% to 20% seen once. This receptor was obtained from an adult woman who had mild COVID-19 (a few samples of this study predate the infection). Cell type and time point are not known. The gene calls are TRBV4-1 and TRBJ1-5; D may be TRBD1 (5 bases). Sequenced sample: PBMCs or a T cell subset sorted from them (not recorded which). In nucleotides, the CDR3 is TGCGCCAGCAGCCAAACGGGCAGGGCCGATAATCAGCCCCAGCATTTT. Encoded protein: CASSQTGRADNQPQHF.